This T cell receptor (beta chain) was recovered during a study of T-cell reconstitution after alpha-beta-depleted transplantation in children. Study conclusions and caveats: Hyperexpanded clones declined; after one year, newly produced T cells mostly supplied diversity. Several hundred rapidly expanded clones from non-depleted graft cells reportedly supplied alpha-beta T cells about two months post-transplant. Some patients showed high day-60 TCRbeta diversity, which derived from surviving recipient T cells and thymic progenitors.

About this clonotype itself: The antigen is not known.

During its preparation, the TCRbeta library received unique molecular identifiers. TCRdb re-called the PCR reads with MiXCR, one entry per CDR3 protein. The sample consists of 610,000 or so distinct CDR3 sequences, over 25% of them appearing once. The TCR comes from a boy in the first two years of life with Wiskott-Aldrich syndrome, due to receive a stem cell transplant. The sequenced sample was PBMCs, obtained before TCRalphabeta/CD19-depleted stem cell transplant.

The CDR3 DNA sequence: TGTGCCAGCAGCTTGGTATTGCGGGAGGGATACAATGAGCAGTTCTTC. Encoded protein: CASSLVLREGYNEQFF. The chain recombines TRBV7-8 with TRBJ2-1; 9 nucleotides align to TRBD2. This CDR3 is built from 16 residues. J lost 4 bases, V lost 3 bases, and 7 bases had no gene match. From germline, CDR1 is SGHVS and CDR2 FQNEAQ.